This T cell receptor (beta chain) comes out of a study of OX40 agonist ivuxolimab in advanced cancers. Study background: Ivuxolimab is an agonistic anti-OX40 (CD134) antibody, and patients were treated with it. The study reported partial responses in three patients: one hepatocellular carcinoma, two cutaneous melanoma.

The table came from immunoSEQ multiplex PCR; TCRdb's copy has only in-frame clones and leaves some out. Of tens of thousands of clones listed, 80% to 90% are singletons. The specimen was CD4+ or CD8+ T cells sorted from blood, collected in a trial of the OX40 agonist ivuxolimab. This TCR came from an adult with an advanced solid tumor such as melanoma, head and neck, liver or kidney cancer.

In DNA form, the CDR3 reads TGTGCCAGCAGTTCTAAGCCAAGAAATCAGCCCCAGCATTTT. Amino acids: CASSSKPRNQPQHF. J is TRBJ1-5 and V is TRBV27; D is ambiguous. The CDR3 contains 14 residues. Germline CDR1 MNHEY, CDR2 SMNVEV (reference sequence). The V end lost 4 bases, the J end lost 4 bases, and 11 bases lay between the germline ends.